The table lists the clone carrying this T cell receptor beta chain with many counts. Bulk libraries came from a prior protocol with listed TCR primers. TCRdb analysed the PCR reads with MiXCR anew, one entry per CDR3 protein. There are about 300,000 distinct CDR3 sequences in the sample; about a fifth occur only once, and approximately 0.85% lies in the top ten. Naive CD8 T cells were sorted as CD8+CD4-CCR7+CD45RA+. The sample belongs to a study of molecular identifiers for immune sequencing clone quantification. This TCR was recovered from a human donor in good health. Some libraries in this study had Jurkat cell RNA spiked in. Specimen: naive CD8+ T cells from blood, with Jurkat cell RNA spiked in. Subset described: FACS-sorted CD8+CD4-CCR7+CD45RA+ naive T cells.

The CDR3 region has the DNA TGCAGCGTTGAAGATTTGGGGCTGAAAGAGACCCAGTACTTC. Protein: CSVEDLGLKETQYF. The V gene is TRBV29-1, the J gene TRBJ2-5, with TRBD1 as a possible D gene (5 bases). Germline V gene data show CDR1 as SQVTM and CDR2 as ANQGSEA. The CDR3 is 14 amino acids. Trimming removed 0 bases from V and 3 bases from J, with 11 bases in between.